This TCR beta chain was sequenced in a study of blood T cell repertoires in COVID-19. Looking at the study overall: From T cells, B-cell-depleted T cells, or PBMCs came the material, which was cDNA or gDNA.

Method: immunoSEQ multiplex PCR; TCRdb's copy keeps in-frame clones and lacks some. The repertoire has some 250,000 clones, 80% to 90% of them found once; the top ten carry approximately 9%. The J segment lost 4 bases and the V segment lost 8 bases, leaving 24 bases of the junction unmatched. The CDR3 is 22 residues long. Germline values: CDR1 MNHEY, CDR2 SMNVEV (reference sequence). The clonotype was recovered from a man in his forties who had recovered from COVID-19. V gene TRBV27 combines with J gene TRBJ2-2, with 14 bases identical to TRBD2. The specimen was PBMCs or T cells enriched from blood (not recorded which). This CDR3 is CASGSNRGTGTSGSWGTGELFF. The CDR3 DNA sequence: TGTGCCAGCGGCTCAAATAGGGGGACCGGGACTAGCGGGAGTTGGGGCACCGGGGAGCTGTTTTTT.